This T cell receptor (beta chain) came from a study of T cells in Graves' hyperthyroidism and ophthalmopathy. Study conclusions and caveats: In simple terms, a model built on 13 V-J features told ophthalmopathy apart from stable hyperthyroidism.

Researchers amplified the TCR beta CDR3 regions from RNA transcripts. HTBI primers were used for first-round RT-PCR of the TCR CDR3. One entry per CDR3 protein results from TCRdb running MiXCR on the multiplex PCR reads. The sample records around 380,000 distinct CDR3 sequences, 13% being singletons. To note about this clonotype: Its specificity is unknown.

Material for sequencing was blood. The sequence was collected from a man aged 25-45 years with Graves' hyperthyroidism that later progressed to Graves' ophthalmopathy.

This chain's CDR3 is CASSFERESYGYTF. The CDR3, as DNA: TGTGCCAGCAGCTTTGAGAGGGAGAGCTATGGCTACACCTTC. V usage is TRBV5-4 and J usage is TRBJ1-2, with unresolved D. The CDR3 consists of 14 residues. Trimming took 2 bases from V and 4 from J, leaving 12 bases between them. Germline V gives CDR1 SGHNT, CDR2 YYREEE (reference sequence).